One sample yielded the 8 T cell receptor beta chains listed below, sequenced in a study of graft-versus-host responses after intestinal transplantation. The assay was immunoSEQ multiplex PCR, and TCRdb's table has in-frame clones only and misses some. The data contain 90,000 to 150,000 clones, 90% to 95% of them singletons. Their antigens are not known. The sample was unstimulated CD4+ T cells sorted from spleen or lymph node cells, taken before intestinal transplant. Receptors were obtained from a human donor who received an intestinal transplant.

The chain has TRBV12-5 and TRBJ2-1, with 9 bases fitting TRBD2. The CDR3 is made up of 15 amino acids. J was trimmed by 9 bases and V by 5 bases; bases with no gene match: 11. The germline gives CDR1 LGHNT, CDR2 FRNRAP. The CDR3 coding sequence is TGTGCTAGTGGTAAATTTAGCGGGAGTTGGGGTGAGCAGTTCTTC. It yields the protein CASGKFSGSWGEQFF.

V is TRBV11-2 and J is TRBJ2-1; unclear D gene. The CDR3 runs to 15 residues. Deletions cut 1 base from V and 8 bases from J, with 15 bases between. Germline CDR1 is SGHAT and CDR2 is FQNNGV. The CDR3 protein is CASSLAPSTVHEQFF. The DNA of the CDR3 is TGTGCCAGCAGCTTAGCACCTTCCACTGTCCATGAGCAGTTCTTC.

This chain connects TRBV6-6 to TRBJ1-5, with a possible D match to TRBD1 (5 bases). The V gene's germline CDR1 is MNHNY and CDR2 SVGAGI (reference sequence). With 2 bases removed from V and 5 bases from J, the gap between germline ends came to 10 bases. This CDR3 spans 14 amino acids. Here the CDR3 reads CASSYTGRHQPQHF. As DNA, the CDR3 is TGTGCCAGCAGTTACACGGGGCGCCATCAGCCCCAGCATTTT.

The table lists this clone with a count of one. The chain has TRBV11-2 and TRBJ2-1; TRBD2 agrees at 9 bases. There are 17 residues in the CDR3. Germline V CDR1 and CDR2: SGHAT, FQNNGV. J gave up 4 bases and V 6 bases, and 13 bases lay outside the gene matches. The CDR3 nucleotides read TGTGCCAGCAGGCGTAGCGGGAGACGTACCTGGTACAATGAGCAGTTCTTC. Encoded protein: CASRRSGRRTWYNEQFF.

V usage is TRBV30 and J usage is TRBJ2-5; no firm D call. Trimming removed 0 bases at V and 7 bases at J, with 9 bases between. Germline V gives CDR1 GTSNPN, CDR2 SVGIG (reference sequence). CDR3 size: 12 residues. The CDR3 region has the DNA TGTGCCTGGAGTGTGGACCGGGTGACCCAGTACTTC. This encodes CAWSVDRVTQYF.

This chain connects TRBV19 to TRBJ1-5; D remains ambiguous. V gave up 3 bases and J gave up 1 base, with 10 bases separating them. The germline V gene encodes CDR1 LNHDA and CDR2 SQIVND (reference sequence). This CDR3 is 15 amino acids long. The CDR3 is CASSMSQTSNQPQHF. Here the CDR3 DNA reads TGTGCCAGTAGTATGAGCCAGACAAGCAATCAGCCCCAGCATTTT.

The chain combines TRBV7-9 with TRBJ2-7; D may be TRBD2 (5 bases). Per germline, CDR1 SEHNR and CDR2 FQNEAQ (reference sequence). Trimming left V 6 bases short and J 3 bases short, with 18 bases between. This CDR3 has 15 amino acids. CDR3 sequence: CASSDTGFHVYEQYF. The CDR3 nucleotides read TGTGCCAGCAGTGATACGGGGTTCCATGTCTACGAGCAGTACTTC. Using reference TRBV7-9 and TRBJ2-7 for the parts outside the CDR3, the full variable domain is DTGVSQNPRHKITKRGQNVTFRCDPISEHNRLYWYRQTLGQGPEFLTYFQNEAQLEKSRLLSDRFSAERPKGSFSTLEIQRTEQGDSAMYLCASSDTGFHVYEQYFGPGTRLTVT.

The chain links TRBV27 to TRBJ1-1, with D tentatively TRBD1 (5 bases). The CDR3 is 14 amino acids. Trimming stripped 8 bases from V and 4 bases from J, with 17 bases between. CDR1 and CDR2 (germline): MNHEY, SMNVEV (reference sequence). CDR3 nucleotide sequence: TGTGCCAGCGTGGGACGGGGGAGCTCCACTGAAGCTTTCTTT. The encoded protein is CASVGRGSSTEAFF.